The clone carrying this T cell receptor beta chain was seen only a few times. The antigen remains unidentified. This sample is drawn from a study of beta chain features in type 1 diabetes. Reverse transcribing all isolated RNA meant expressed TCRB transcripts were sequenced. Only in-frame clones appear in the TCRdb table, and some are missing; sequencing was by immunoSEQ multiplex PCR. The data show about 650,000 clones, with 9.5% to 15% seen just once and roughly 0.12% held by the top ten. Study conclusions and caveats: All four CD4+ subsets from Type 1 diabetes patients carried moderately but significantly shorter TCRB CDR3s.

CDR1 and CDR2 (germline): SGHRS, YFSETQ. The CDR3 is 18 amino acids. V shed 3 bases and J 3 bases; nucleotides not matched to a gene: 18. J is TRBJ2-7 and V is TRBV5-1; 7 bases fit TRBD1. Input material: naive CD4+ T cells from blood. This sequence originates from a man aged 30 to 39 with type 1 diabetes. The CDR3 region has the DNA TGCGCCAGCAGCTCGCAGCTCATCTGGGACAGTGGAATCTACGAGCAGTACTTC. It specifies CASSSQLIWDSGIYEQYF.